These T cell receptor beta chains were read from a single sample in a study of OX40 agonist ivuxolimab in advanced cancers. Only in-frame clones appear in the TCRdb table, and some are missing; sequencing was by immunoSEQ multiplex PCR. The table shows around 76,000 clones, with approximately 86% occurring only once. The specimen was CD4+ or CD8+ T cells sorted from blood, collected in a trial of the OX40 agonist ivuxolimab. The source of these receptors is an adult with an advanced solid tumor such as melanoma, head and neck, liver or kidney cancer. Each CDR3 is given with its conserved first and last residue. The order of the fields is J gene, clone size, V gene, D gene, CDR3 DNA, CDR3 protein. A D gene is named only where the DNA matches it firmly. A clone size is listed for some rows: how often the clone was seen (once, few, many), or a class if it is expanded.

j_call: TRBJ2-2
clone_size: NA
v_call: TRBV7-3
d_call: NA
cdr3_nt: TGTGCCAGCAGCTCAGACCACACCGGGGAGCTGTTTTTT
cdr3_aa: CASSSDHTGELFF

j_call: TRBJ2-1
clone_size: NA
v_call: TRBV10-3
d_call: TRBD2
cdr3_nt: TGTGCCATCAGTGGCACTAGCGGGTCCTACAATGAGCAGTTCTTC
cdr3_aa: CAISGTSGSYNEQFF

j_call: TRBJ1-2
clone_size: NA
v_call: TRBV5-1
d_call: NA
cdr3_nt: TGCGCCAGCAGCTTGGACGGGAATAACTATGGCTACACCTTC
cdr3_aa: CASSLDGNNYGYTF

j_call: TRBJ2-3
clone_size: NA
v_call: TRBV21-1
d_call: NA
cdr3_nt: TGTGCCAGCAGCAAAAAGGGTCTAGCGGGCCTTCGATCTAGCACAGATACGCAGTATTTT
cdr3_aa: CASSKKGLAGLRSSTDTQYF

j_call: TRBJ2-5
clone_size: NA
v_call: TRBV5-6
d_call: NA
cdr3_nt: TGTGCCAGCAGCTTCTCAAGCGACCCAGAAGAGACCCAGTACTTC
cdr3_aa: CASSFSSDPEETQYF

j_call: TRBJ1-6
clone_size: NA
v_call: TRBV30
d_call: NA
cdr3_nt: TGTGCCTCGAGCTCCGGGACAATCCAAAAAAGGATATCCTATAATTCACCCCTCCACTTT
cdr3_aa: CASSSGTIQKRISYNSPLHF

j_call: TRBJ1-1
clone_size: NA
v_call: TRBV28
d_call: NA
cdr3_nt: TGTGCCAGCAGGGCGCGATTTGAAGCTTTCTTT
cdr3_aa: CASRARFEAFF

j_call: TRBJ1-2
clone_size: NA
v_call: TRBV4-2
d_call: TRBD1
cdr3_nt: TGTGCCAGCAGCCAAGGGATGACAGGGTTGGTCTACACCTTC
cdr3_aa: CASSQGMTGLVYTF

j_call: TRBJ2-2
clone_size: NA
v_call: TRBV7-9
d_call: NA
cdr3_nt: TGTGCCAGCATCGTAAGGGGGGCCGGCACCGGGGAGCTGTTTTTT
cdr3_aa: CASIVRGAGTGELFF

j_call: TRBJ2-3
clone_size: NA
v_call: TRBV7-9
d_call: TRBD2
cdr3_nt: TGTGCCAGCAGCTCGGGACTAGCAGGACGAGATACGCAGTATTTT
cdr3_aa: CASSSGLAGRDTQYF

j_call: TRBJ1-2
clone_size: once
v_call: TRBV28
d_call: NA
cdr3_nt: TGTGCCAGCAGTATACCGGTACTCCAGGGCTACACCTTC
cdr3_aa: CASSIPVLQGYTF